The 21 T cell receptor beta chains listed next were all sequenced from one sample in a study of blood T cell repertoires in COVID-19. The assay was immunoSEQ multiplex PCR, and TCRdb's table has in-frame clones only and misses some. The sample carries some 370,000 clones, 75% to 90% recorded once. Input material: PBMCs or T cells enriched from blood (not recorded which). Source of these receptors: a woman between 45 and 65 years old who had recovered from COVID-19.

The J gene is TRBJ2-5, the V gene TRBV3-1 (or the pseudogene TRBV3-2); the D is unclear. Germline V gene lookup returns CDR1 LGHDT and CDR2 YNNKEL (reference sequence). Trimming removed 1 base at V and 2 bases at J, with 8 bases between. The CDR3 spans 14 residues. The CDR3 region has the DNA TGTGCCAGCAGCCAAGGATTCGGGCAAGAGACCCAGTACTTC. It codes for CASSQGFGQETQYF.

This rearrangement joins TRBV6-5 to TRBJ2-5; 9 bases match TRBD1. CDR3 length: 15 residues. In germline, CDR1 is MNHEY, CDR2 SVGAGI. The V and J ends lost 5 bases and 4 bases, in that order; junction bases with no gene match: 8. The chain's CDR3 is CASSLSQGASETQYF. DNA for the CDR3: TGTGCCAGCAGTCTCTCACAGGGGGCCTCAGAGACCCAGTACTTC.

The gene calls are TRBV14 and TRBJ1-4, with D maybe TRBD1 (5 bases). The germline V gene encodes CDR1 SGHDN and CDR2 FVKESK. Trimming took 5 bases from V and 8 from J, leaving 12 bases between them. The CDR3 loop spans 13 amino acids. The DNA of the CDR3 is TGTGCCAGCAGCACCGGGGGGGTGGAAAAACTGTTTTTT. As protein: CASSTGGVEKLFF.

This chain connects TRBV30 to TRBJ1-2, with D unresolved. The length of the CDR3 is 13 residues. Germline V gives CDR1 GTSNPN, CDR2 SVGIG (reference sequence). V lost 5 bases and J 8 bases, leaving 18 bases between the germline ends. The CDR3 sequence is CAWSSIGVLGYTF. The CDR3 DNA reads TGTGCCTGGTCCTCGATCGGGGTACTCGGCTACACCTTC.

This chain links TRBV19 with TRBJ2-5; 10 bases map to TRBD1. Germline CDR1 LNHDA, CDR2 SQIVND (reference sequence). Trimming cost V 4 bases and J 1 base; bases outside gene matches: 6. The length of the CDR3 is 16 residues. The CDR3 bases are TGTGCCAGTAGTAAAACCGGACAGGGGGTCCAAGAGACCCAGTACTTC. This translates into CASSKTGQGVQETQYF.

The V call is TRBV7-9, the J call TRBJ1-1; 8 bases are shared with TRBD1. Losses at the gene ends were 2 bases for V and 4 bases for J; bases not matched to a gene: 6. The CDR3 is 15 amino acids. Germline V lookup: CDR1 SEHNR, CDR2 FQNEAQ (reference sequence). The CDR3 sequence is CASSLRTGGGTEAFF. For the CDR3, the DNA is TGTGCCAGCAGCTTAAGAACAGGGGGAGGCACTGAAGCTTTCTTT.

The chain has TRBV5-4 and TRBJ2-1; the match to TRBD1 covers 9 bases. Germline CDR1 is SGHNT and CDR2 is YYREEE (reference sequence). V lost 3 bases, J lost 15 bases, and 13 bases stayed unmatched. The CDR3 has 14 amino acids. The CDR3 sequence is CASSSHRGRRLLFF. The CDR3 DNA reads as TGTGCCAGCAGCTCGCACAGGGGGCGCCGGCTTCTGTTCTTC. The whole variable domain, filled in from reference TRBV5-4 and TRBJ2-1, reads ETGVTQSPTHLIKTRGQQVTLRCSSQSGHNTVSWYQQALGQGPQFIFQYYREEENGRGNFPPRFSGLQFPNYSSELNVNALELDDSALYLCASSSHRGRRLLFFGPGTRLTVL.

This clone was seen more than once but under ten times. The V call is TRBV5-1, the J call TRBJ1-2, with 7 positions matching TRBD1. The junction had 16 bases not matched to a gene; V was cut back by 4 bases and J by 4 bases. The CDR3 has 17 amino acids. From germline, CDR1 is SGHRS and CDR2 YFSETQ. CDR3 protein: CASSLSSGTAVPYGYTF. The DNA for the CDR3 is TGCGCCAGCAGCCTATCATCCGGGACAGCGGTACCCTATGGCTACACCTTC.

V and J are TRBV19 and TRBJ1-5; 9 bases map to TRBD1. This CDR3 has 15 amino acids. Germline V CDR1 and CDR2: LNHDA, SQIVND (reference sequence). The junction had 9 bases not matched to a gene; V was cut back by 7 bases and J by 5 bases. The DNA of the CDR3 is TGTGCCAGTAAAGCTAGGACAGGGGCACATCAGCCCCAGCATTTT. Residues: CASKARTGAHQPQHF.

The chain joins TRBV7-2 to TRBJ2-1; D might be TRBD2 (5 bases). The germline V gene has CDR1 SGHTA and CDR2 FQGNSA. The CDR3 loop spans 14 amino acids. The V end lost 11 bases, the J end lost 9 bases, and 23 bases lay between the germline ends. Written as DNA, the CDR3 is TGTGCCGGGCTTAACCCGGGATCCCAAAGTGAGCAGTTCTTC. Translating gives CAGLNPGSQSEQFF.

With regard to this clone: Other DNA sequences in this sample translate to the same CDR3. The V gene is TRBV30, the J gene TRBJ1-5; tentatively, D is TRBD1 (5 bases). CDR1 and CDR2 (germline): GTSNPN, SVGIG (reference sequence). There are 13 residues in the CDR3. V dropped 1 base and J dropped 5 bases, with 9 bases sitting between them. The CDR3, as DNA: TGTGCCTGGAGTGCGGGGGGGGATCAGCCCCAGCATTTT. It specifies CAWSAGGDQPQHF.

The chain employs TRBV7-6 and TRBJ2-1; D might be TRBD2 (7 bases). Germline V CDR1 and CDR2: SGHVS, FNYEAQ. The V end was cut by 5 bases, the J end by 2 bases, with 13 bases between. This CDR3 contains 15 residues. CDR3 loop: CASSPEGGAYNEQFF. The CDR3 DNA reads TGTGCCAGCAGCCCAGAGGGGGGGGCCTACAATGAGCAGTTCTTC.

The chain recombines TRBV6-1 with TRBJ1-4; 7 bases line up with TRBD1. Looked up from germline, CDR1 is MNHNS and CDR2 is SASEGT. The CDR3 is 16 amino acids. The trim removed 4 bases at V and 4 bases at J, leaving 9 bases unmatched. The CDR3 sequence: CASSGSDRDLNEKLFF. The CDR3, as DNA: TGTGCCAGCAGTGGTTCTGACAGGGATCTTAATGAAAAACTGTTTTTT.

The V and J genes are TRBV6-2 or TRBV6-3 and TRBJ1-2; 10 positions agree with TRBD1. The ends lost 0 bases at V and 8 bases at J; junction bases unmatched: 3. CDR1 and CDR2 (germline): MNHEY, SVGEGT. This CDR3 comprises 14 residues. The CDR3 spells CASSYSGQGPGYTF. Here the CDR3 DNA reads TGTGCCAGCAGTTACTCGGGACAGGGGCCCGGCTACACCTTC.

The chain recombines TRBV3-1 (or the pseudogene TRBV3-2) with TRBJ1-2, with a tentative D call TRBD1 (5 bases). This CDR3 is 13 amino acids long. Trimming cost V 0 bases and J 9 bases, with 11 bases left between them. Germline CDR1 and CDR2: LGHDT and YNNKEL (reference sequence). Written as DNA, the CDR3 is TGTGCCAGCAGCCAAGATCTGCTGGGGCGCTACACCTTC. The encoded protein is CASSQDLLGRYTF.

The chain couples TRBV5-4 to TRBJ2-1, with a possible D match to TRBD2 (5 bases). V lost 4 bases, J lost 4 bases, and 15 bases lay in between. The V gene's germline CDR1 is SGHNT and CDR2 YYREEE (reference sequence). The CDR3 length is 15 residues. The CDR3, as DNA: TGTGCCAGCAGCCTCCTAGCCTTGGGGTACAATGAGCAGTTCTTC. Its protein is CASSLLALGYNEQFF.

This clone has a handful of counts. V usage is TRBV6-6 and J usage is TRBJ2-7; 12 positions match TRBD1. The germline V gene has CDR1 MNHNY and CDR2 SVGAGI (reference sequence). V lost 5 bases to trimming and J lost 6 bases; unmatched junction nucleotides: 11. The CDR3 spans 16 residues. The CDR3 DNA is TGTGCCAGCAGTCGAACGGCCGGGACAGGGGGCTCCGAGCAGTACTTC. Encoded protein: CASSRTAGTGGSEQYF.

The chain uses TRBV4-3 and TRBJ2-2, with 7 nucleotides matching TRBD2. Losses at the gene ends were 0 bases for V and 2 bases for J; bases not matched to a gene: 6. Germline values: CDR1 LGHNA, CDR2 YSLEER. CDR3 length: 17 residues. The CDR3 coding sequence is TGCGCCAGCAGCCAAGATTTGCCTAGCGGAAACACCGGGGAGCTGTTTTTT. This codes for CASSQDLPSGNTGELFF.

This chain uses TRBV10-3 with TRBJ1-1; D might be TRBD1 (5 bases). V was pared by 0 bases and J by 4 bases, with 15 bases between. Germline V gives CDR1 ENHRY, CDR2 SYGVKD. The CDR3 covers 16 residues. The CDR3 protein is CAISESNGGGRTEAFF. The CDR3 nucleotides read TGTGCCATCAGTGAGTCGAATGGGGGGGGACGCACTGAAGCTTTCTTT.

This clone was counted once. The J gene is TRBJ1-2, the V gene TRBV5-1, with a weak D call TRBD1 (5 bases). Germline V CDR1 and CDR2: SGHRS, YFSETQ. V lost 0 bases and J lost 8, with 17 bases in between. The CDR3 runs 15 residues. As DNA, the CDR3 is TGCGCCAGCAGCTTGGAGTCCCTCAGGGTAGAAGGCTACACCTTC. This gives the protein CASSLESLRVEGYTF.

The genes are TRBV5-1 and TRBJ1-5; weak D call: TRBD1 (6 bases). The CDR3 runs to 14 residues. Germline-derived CDR1 and CDR2 are SGHRS and YFSETQ. V was pared by 4 bases and J by 3 bases, with 11 bases between. CDR3 nucleotide sequence: TGCGCCAGCAGCCCCGGACAGAACAATCAGCCCCAGCATTTT. Translation: CASSPGQNNQPQHF.